This TCR beta chain was sequenced during a study of T cells after yellow fever vaccination. By 5'RACE template switching, TCR cDNA was produced, with a universal primer site and UMIs added in the process. TCRdb processed the 5' RACE reads anew with MiXCR; each CDR3 protein has one entry. The table has approximately 580,000 distinct CDR3 sequences, about a sixth seen once; the top ten hold roughly a sixth. This clonotype was seen a few times. The antigen remains unidentified. General study results and limits: A large majority of primary-vaccination clones showed up again after the booster (approximately 96% CD4, 75% to 90% CD8).

Trimming stripped 3 bases from V and 0 bases from J, with 7 bases between. Germline V gene data show CDR1 as DFQATT and CDR2 as SNEGSKA (reference sequence). The CDR3 has 13 residues. The sequenced sample was PBMCs, obtained about 5 days after the first yellow fever vaccination. This TCR derives from a man younger than 30 who received the YFV17D yellow fever vaccine. The chain has TRBV20-1 and TRBJ2-3; D unresolved. The CDR3 DNA follows: TGCAGTGCTAGGACATATAGCACAGATACGCAGTATTTT. Its translation is CSARTYSTDTQYF.